This is a list of T cell receptor beta chains from one sample in a study of hypomethylating agent response in myelodysplastic syndrome. TCRdb's table, derived via immunoSEQ multiplex PCR, lists solely in-frame clones and lacks some. The table lists approximately 6,000 clones, around 90% of them singletons, with about 15% in the top ten. This specimen consisted of bone marrow, obtained before or after starting hypomethylating agent treatment for myelodysplastic syndrome (not recorded which). The source of these receptors is a human donor with myelodysplastic syndrome. The CDR3 runs from the conserved cysteine through the conserved F or W. A D gene is named only where the DNA matches it firmly. Size values are once, few and many counts, or a class for expanded clones, and some rows have none.

clone_size | d_call | j_call | v_call | cdr3_nt | cdr3_aa
NA | NA | TRBJ1-1 | TRBV14 | TGTGCCAGCAGCCCAAGGCCCACTGAAGCTTTCTTT | CASSPRPTEAFF
NA | TRBD1 | TRBJ1-5 | TRBV10-1 | TGCGCCAGCAAGGGACAGGGGGGGCAGCCCCAGCATTTT | CASKGQGGQPQHF
NA | NA | TRBJ1-3 | TRBV11-2 | TGTGCCAGCAGCTTCTCCGGGGGGACGGGCGGAAACACCATATATTTT | CASSFSGGTGGNTIYF
once | NA | TRBJ2-3 | TRBV18 | TGTGCCAGCTCACATCGTAACGGGAGTAACACAGATACGCAGTATTTT | CASSHRNGSNTDTQYF
NA | TRBD1 | TRBJ1-1 | TRBV5-6 | TGTGCCAGCAGCTTCAGGACAGGGTGGAGCACTGAAGCTTTCTTT | CASSFRTGWSTEAFF
NA | NA | TRBJ1-4 | TRBV5-1 | TGCGCCAGCAGCTTGGCCGAGTCGAGTGAAAAACTGTTTTTT | CASSLAESSEKLFF
NA | NA | TRBJ1-2 | TRBV19 | TGTGCCAGTAGTATAACTTCTGTGCCCTACTATGGCTACACCTTC | CASSITSVPYYGYTF
few | NA | TRBJ2-7 | TRBV4-1 | TGCGCCAGCAGCAGGCAGACAGACTACGAGCAGTACTTC | CASSRQTDYEQYF
once | NA | TRBJ2-7 | TRBV11-2 | TGTGTCAGCAGCTTAGTTCTGGGGGACGGCGAGCAGTACTTC | CVSSLVLGDGEQYF
NA | NA | TRBJ2-1 | TRBV7-6 | TGTGCCAGCAGCTTAGCCGGGAGCTCCTACAATGAGCAGTTCTTC | CASSLAGSSYNEQFF
NA | NA | TRBJ2-1 | TRBV5-1 | TGCGCCAGCAGCTTGGAGGCGGGGCCACCTTCTGAGCAGTTCTTC | CASSLEAGPPSEQFF
NA | NA | TRBJ2-7 | TRBV7-6 | TGTGCCAGCAGCTTAGTGGGAGATTACGAGCAGTACTTC | CASSLVGDYEQYF
NA | TRBD1 | TRBJ1-5 | TRBV4-1 | TGCGCCAGCAGCCAAGGGACAGGGCGGCAGCCCCAGCATTTT | CASSQGTGRQPQHF
NA | NA | TRBJ1-1 | TRBV10-1 | TGCGCCAGCAGTGAGTCCTCGAACACTGAAGCTTTCTTT | CASSESSNTEAFF
NA | TRBD1 | TRBJ1-4 | TRBV29-1 | TGCAGCGTTAAGGACAGGGTTAATGAAAAACTGTTTTTT | CSVKDRVNEKLFF
NA | NA | TRBJ1-1 | TRBV19 | TGTGCCAGTAGTATTGTGGGTTCCGAAGCTTTCTTT | CASSIVGSEAFF
NA | NA | TRBJ2-5 | TRBV19 | TGTGCCAGTAGCAACAGGGATGGTGAGACCCAGTACTTC | CASSNRDGETQYF
NA | NA | TRBJ1-1 | TRBV28 | TGTGCCAGCAGCGAAAGACCCCCCCCCGGCACTGAAGCTTTCTTT | CASSERPPPGTEAFF
NA | TRBD2 | TRBJ2-1 | TRBV7-9 | TGTGCCAGCACGACGTGGGGGGGTGAGCAGTTCTTC | CASTTWGGEQFF
NA | NA | TRBJ1-5 | TRBV5-1 | TGCGCCAGCAGCCGAGAGGGAGGACAGCCCCAGCATTTT | CASSREGGQPQHF
NA | TRBD2 | TRBJ2-7 | TRBV4-3 | TGCGCCAGCAGCCAAGAAGCGGGGGGGCTTTGGGAGCAGTACTTC | CASSQEAGGLWEQYF
NA | NA | TRBJ1-1 | TRBV29-1 | TGCAGCGTTGGGGGGACAATTAACACTGAAGCTTTCTTT | CSVGGTINTEAFF
NA | NA | TRBJ2-1 | TRBV18 | TGTGCCAGCTCACCACTTGGGGTGACGGTCAATGAGCAGTTCTTC | CASSPLGVTVNEQFF
NA | TRBD2 | TRBJ2-1 | TRBV7-9 | TGTGCCAGCAGCCCTAGACTAGCGGGGATAGAAGAGCAGTTCTTC | CASSPRLAGIEEQFF
NA | TRBD1 | TRBJ1-2 | TRBV5-4 | TGTGCCAGCAGCCCTGAGGACAGGGTTAATCATGGCTACACCTTC | CASSPEDRVNHGYTF
NA | NA | TRBJ1-1 | TRBV6-1 | TGTGCCAGCAGTGAAGACTACCACGCTGAAGCTTTCTTT | CASSEDYHAEAFF
NA | TRBD2 | TRBJ2-5 | TRBV30 | TGTGCCTGGAGTACCACGGGGGGGCCTGAAGAGACCCAGTACTTC | CAWSTTGGPEETQYF
NA | TRBD1 | TRBJ1-5 | TRBV11-2 | TGTGCCAGCAGCTTAAAACCCCCTGAGGCAGGGGGACATCAGCCCCAGCATTTT | CASSLKPPEAGGHQPQHF
NA | NA | TRBJ2-2 | TRBV2 | TGTGCCAGCAGGTACAGGCCGGACACCGGGGAGCTGTTTTTT | CASRYRPDTGELFF
NA | NA | TRBJ2-1 | TRBV11-2 | TGTGCCAGCAGCTTAGACCGGTCCTACAATGAGCAGTTCTTC | CASSLDRSYNEQFF
NA | NA | TRBJ2-3 | TRBV18 | TGTGCCAGCTCACTAGACAGGCGCACAGATACGCAGTATTTT | CASSLDRRTDTQYF
few | NA | TRBJ1-2 | TRBV30 | TGTGCCTGGGGAGGGGGGATCACTGGCTACACCTTC | CAWGGGITGYTF